Listed here are 7 T cell receptor beta chains from one sample, sequenced in a study of blood T cell repertoires in COVID-19. Libraries were prepared by immunoSEQ multiplex PCR; TCRdb keeps only in-frame clonotypes and omits some of them. The data show about 150,000 clones, with approximately 83% seen just once and 8% held by the top ten. Sample: peripheral blood. The receptors were gathered from a woman between 55 and 75 years old with COVID-19, enrolled during active disease.

This chain connects TRBV24-1 to TRBJ2-5, with D perhaps matching TRBD2 (6 bases). V was cut by 1 base and J by 5 bases, with 13 bases left in between. CDR3 length: 15 amino acids. CDR1 is KGHDR, CDR2 SFDVKD, per germline. The CDR3 DNA is TGTGCCACCAGTGATTTTGAGACTAGTTCTGAGACCCAGTACTTC. Its protein is CATSDFETSSETQYF.

This chain uses TRBV15 with TRBJ2-1, with 12 bases fitting TRBD2. CDR1 is LNHNV and CDR2 is YYDKDF in the germline V gene (reference sequence). Trimming at V came to 3 bases and at J to 7 bases, leaving 4 bases not matched to a gene. The CDR3 totals 15 residues. The CDR3 loop is CATSSLAGGYNEQFF. The CDR3 DNA reads as TGTGCCACCAGCAGCCTAGCGGGGGGGTATAATGAGCAGTTCTTC.

The chain is built from TRBV4-3 and TRBJ1-2; 7 bases line up with TRBD1. After removal of 1 base from V and 5 bases from J, the junction contained 7 bases not matched to a gene. Germline assignment: CDR1 LGHNA and CDR2 YSLEER. The CDR3 contains 15 residues. This CDR3 reads CASSQGTGGGYGYTF. CDR3 nucleotide sequence: TGCGCCAGCAGCCAAGGGACAGGAGGGGGTTATGGCTACACCTTC.

The chain recombines TRBV24-1 with TRBJ2-1; 9 bases match TRBD1. Germline loops: CDR1 KGHDR, CDR2 SFDVKD. With 4 bases clipped from V and 2 bases from J, the junction kept 5 bases outside the gene matches. The CDR3 spans 16 residues. The CDR3 nucleotides are TGTGCCACCAGTGACGTGACAGGGGGGACCTACAATGAGCAGTTCTTC. It codes for CATSDVTGGTYNEQFF.

The chain uses TRBV4-1 and TRBJ2-3; D gene uncertain. Trimming took 4 bases from V and 2 from J, leaving 13 bases between them. The CDR3 loop spans 15 amino acids. CDR1 and CDR2 (germline): MGHRA, YSYEKL. CDR3 coding DNA: TGCGCCAGCAGCCCGTCCCCGGGTCCCACAGATACGCAGTATTTT. It is translated as CASSPSPGPTDTQYF.

The rearrangement uses TRBV19 and TRBJ2-1; D may be TRBD2 (7 bases). Between the trimmed V and J ends, which lost 5 bases and 3 bases, there was a span of 11 bases. This CDR3 has 14 residues. Germline V gives CDR1 LNHDA, CDR2 SQIVND (reference sequence). The CDR3 DNA reads TGTGCCAGTAGTTCGGGGGGCGTCTACAATGAGCAGTTCTTC. It is translated as CASSSGGVYNEQFF.

This chain connects TRBV5-1 to TRBJ2-2; perhaps TRBD2 as D (5 bases). V lost 0 bases and J lost 0, with 9 bases in between. The germline CDR1 and CDR2 sequences are SGHRS and YFSETQ. The CDR3 consists of 16 residues. The CDR3 DNA is TGCGCCAGCAGCTTGGGAGGGCTTACGAACACCGGGGAGCTGTTTTTT. This gives the protein CASSLGGLTNTGELFF. The whole variable domain, remainder taken from reference TRBV5-1 and TRBJ2-2, is KAGVTQTPRYLIKTRGQQVTLSCSPISGHRSVSWYQQTPGQGLQFLFEYFSETQRNKGNFPGRFSGRQFSNSRSEMNVSTLELGDSALYLCASSLGGLTNTGELFFGEGSRLTVL.